Listed here is a single T cell receptor beta chain. The target antigen is unknown. Since a much larger clone is just one base distant, this may be a read error. Naive CD8 T cells were FACS-sorted by CD8+CD4-CCR7+CD45RA+ markers. The bulk TCR libraries were made with methods described before and with listed TCR primers. Each CDR3 protein is one row after TCRdb ran MiXCR on the PCR reads. The sample consists of 300,000 to 350,000 distinct CDR3 sequences, about 20% of them appearing once. The CDR3 covers 16 residues. Germline V CDR1 and CDR2: SEHNR, FQNEAQ (reference sequence). V was clipped by 0 bases and J by 6 bases, with 14 bases between them. This entry is derived from a study of molecular identifiers for immune sequencing clone quantification. Study-wide results and limits: Reports indicate spiked Jurkat TCR RNA from one cell could be found among roughly 980,000 naive cells.

This chain connects TRBV7-9 to TRBJ2-2; D may match TRBD1 or TRBD2 (5 bases each). This clonotype originated in a human donor in good health. Some libraries in this study had Jurkat cell RNA spiked in. Sequencing input: naive CD8+ T cells from blood, with Jurkat cell RNA spiked in. Stated subset: FACS-sorted CD8+CD4-CCR7+CD45RA+ naive T cells. The CDR3 loop reads CASSLAVMGVSGELFF. CDR3 coding DNA: TGTGCCAGCAGCTTAGCCGTGATGGGGGTCTCCGGGGAGCTGTTTTTT.